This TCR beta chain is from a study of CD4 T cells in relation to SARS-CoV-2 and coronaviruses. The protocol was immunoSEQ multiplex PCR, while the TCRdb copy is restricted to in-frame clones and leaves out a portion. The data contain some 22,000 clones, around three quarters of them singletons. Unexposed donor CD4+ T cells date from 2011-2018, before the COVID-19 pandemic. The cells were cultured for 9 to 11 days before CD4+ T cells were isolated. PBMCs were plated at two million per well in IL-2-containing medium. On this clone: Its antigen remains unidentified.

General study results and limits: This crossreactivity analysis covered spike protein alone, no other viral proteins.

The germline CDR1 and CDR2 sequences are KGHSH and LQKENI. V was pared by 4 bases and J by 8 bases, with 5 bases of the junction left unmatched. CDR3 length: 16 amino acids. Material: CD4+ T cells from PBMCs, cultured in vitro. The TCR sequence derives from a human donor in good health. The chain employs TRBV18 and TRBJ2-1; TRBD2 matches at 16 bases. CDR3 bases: TGTGCCAGCTCACAAGGGACTAGCGGGAGGGGCGATGAGCAGTTCTTC. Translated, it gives CASSQGTSGRGDEQFF.